This is a list of T cell receptor beta chains from one sample in a study of blood T cell repertoires in COVID-19. The protocol was immunoSEQ multiplex PCR, while the TCRdb copy is restricted to in-frame clones and leaves out a portion. Of about 170,000 clones in the sample, 84% were seen once. The sample comprised peripheral blood. The receptor source for this set is an elderly woman with COVID-19, enrolled during active disease. CDR3s include the opening cysteine and the closing phenylalanine or tryptophan. The D gene is left open where the match is weak. Rows may omit the clone size; those that give it use once, few, many or a size class.

clone_size	v_call	j_call	d_call	cdr3_nt	cdr3_aa
-	TRBV11-3	TRBJ2-5	TRBD2	TGTGCCAGCAGCCGCGGGGGCCAAGAGACCCAGTACTTC	CASSRGGQETQYF
-	TRBV5-4	TRBJ2-2	-	TGTGCCAGCAGCCCCATGGGACAGAACACCGGGGAGCTGTTTTTT	CASSPMGQNTGELFF
-	TRBV10-3	TRBJ2-7	-	TGTGCCATCAAGGGCGGGTCGACCTACGAGCAGTACTTC	CAIKGGSTYEQYF
-	TRBV4-2	TRBJ2-1	-	TGTGCCAGCAGCCTCGCCGGACAGATATACAATGAGCAGTTCTTC	CASSLAGQIYNEQFF
-	TRBV5-4	TRBJ2-1	-	TGTGCCAGCAGCCCCCGCAGGGACAATGAGCAGTTCTTC	CASSPRRDNEQFF
-	TRBV2	TRBJ2-2	TRBD2	TGTGCCAGCAGTGATTTTCGTGAACTAGCGGAAACTCTTCTGGCGAACACCGGGGAGCTGTTTTTT	CASSDFRELAETLLANTGELFF
-	TRBV18	TRBJ1-5	TRBD1	TGTGCCAGCTCGCTCACCTACGACAGGGGGCAGCCCCAGCATTTT	CASSLTYDRGQPQHF
-	TRBV18	TRBJ2-7	TRBD1	TGTGCCAGCTCACCCCGGGACAGGGACTACGAGCAGTACTTC	CASSPRDRDYEQYF
once	TRBV4-1	TRBJ1-6	-	TGCGCCAGCAGCCTGAGGAGGATTAATTCACCCCTCCACTTT	CASSLRRINSPLHF
-	TRBV2	TRBJ2-5	TRBD2	TGTGCCAGCAGGCGGGGGGCCCAAGAGACCCAGTACTTC	CASRRGAQETQYF
once	TRBV27	TRBJ2-1	-	TGTGCCAGCAGTGACCATGGGCCCCCTTACAATGAGCAGTTCTTC	CASSDHGPPYNEQFF
-	TRBV21-1	TRBJ2-7	-	TGTGCCAGCAGCAAACTCACTAGCGGGGGATCGAGGGGCTACGAGCAGTACTTC	CASSKLTSGGSRGYEQYF
once	TRBV29-1	TRBJ2-1	-	TGCAGCGTTGGGTTCCGTTTCGGTGAGCAGTTCTTC	CSVGFRFGEQFF
-	TRBV5-1	TRBJ2-7	TRBD1	TGCGCCAGCAGCCGTTTCCCTGACAGGGACCACGAGCAGTACTTC	CASSRFPDRDHEQYF
-	TRBV27	TRBJ2-7	-	TGTGCCAGCAGTTTACCCGGGAACTCCTACGAGCAGTACTTC	CASSLPGNSYEQYF
-	TRBV24-1	TRBJ1-1	-	TGTGCCACCAGTGACGCGCGGGATTACACTGAAGCTTTCTTT	CATSDARDYTEAFF
-	TRBV2	TRBJ2-2	-	TGTGCCAGCAGGTTACACGTCAACGGGGAGCTGTTTTTT	CASRLHVNGELFF
few	TRBV5-1	TRBJ2-7	-	TGCGCCAGCAGCTTGGGGGCGGGGCCCGAGCAGTACTTC	CASSLGAGPEQYF
-	TRBV29-1	TRBJ1-2	TRBD1	TGCAGCGTTGACGACAGGGGGTTGTATGGCTACACCTTC	CSVDDRGLYGYTF
-	TRBV6-4	TRBJ2-5	-	TGTGCCAGCAGCGTCCCCCAAGAGACCCAGTACTTC	CASSVPQETQYF